This T cell receptor beta chain was sequenced for a study of cytomegalovirus exposure and HLA in healthy donors. The CDR3 runs 15 residues. V was clipped by 3 bases and J by 2 bases, with 13 bases between them. Germline V gene lookup returns CDR1 KGHSH and CDR2 LQKENI. The PCR employed 60 Vbeta primers together with 13 Jbeta primers. Sequencing was performed with immunoSEQ multiplex PCR; in TCRdb, only in-frame clones are kept and a portion is missing. This repertoire shows 200,000 to 250,000 clones, approximately 80% found once; its top ten account for over 0.5%. The sequence was collected from a woman aged 40 to 50 in good health and CMV-seronegative. The chain combines TRBV18 with TRBJ1-1; possibly TRBD1 for D (6 bases). The specimen was PBMCs. The CDR3 loop is CASSPGHRGNTEAFF. In nucleotides, the CDR3 is TGTGCCAGCTCACCGGGACACCGGGGCAACACTGAAGCTTTCTTT. Combining the CDR3 with reference TRBV18 and TRBJ1-1 gives the whole variable domain NAGVMQNPRHLVRRRGQEARLRCSPMKGHSHVYWYRQLPEEGLKFMVYLQKENIIDESGMPKERFSAEFPKEGPSILRIQQVVRGDSAAYFCASSPGHRGNTEAFFGQGTRLTVV.